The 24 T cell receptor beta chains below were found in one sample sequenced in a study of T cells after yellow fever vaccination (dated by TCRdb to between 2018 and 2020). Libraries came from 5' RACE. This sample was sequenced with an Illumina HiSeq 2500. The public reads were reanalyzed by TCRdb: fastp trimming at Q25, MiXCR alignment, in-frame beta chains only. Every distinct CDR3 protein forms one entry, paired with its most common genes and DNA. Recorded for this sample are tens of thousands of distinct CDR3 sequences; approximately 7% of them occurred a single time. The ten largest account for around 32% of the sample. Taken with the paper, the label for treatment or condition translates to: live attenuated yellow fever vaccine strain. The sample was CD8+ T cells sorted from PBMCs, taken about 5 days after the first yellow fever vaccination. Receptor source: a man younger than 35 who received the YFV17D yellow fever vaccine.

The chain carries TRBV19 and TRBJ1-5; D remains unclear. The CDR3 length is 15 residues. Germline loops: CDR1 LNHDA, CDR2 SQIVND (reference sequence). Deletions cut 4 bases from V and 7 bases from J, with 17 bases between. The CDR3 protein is CASSTTPAQIQPQHF. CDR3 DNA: TGTGCCAGTAGTACGACCCCCGCCCAAATCCAGCCCCAGCATTTT. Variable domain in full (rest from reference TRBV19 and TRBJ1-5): DGGITQSPKYLFRKEGQNVTLSCEQNLNHDAMYWYRQDPGQGLRLIYYSQIVNDFQKGDIAEGYSVSREKKESFPLTVTSAQKNPTAFYLCASSTTPAQIQPQHFGDGTRLSIL.

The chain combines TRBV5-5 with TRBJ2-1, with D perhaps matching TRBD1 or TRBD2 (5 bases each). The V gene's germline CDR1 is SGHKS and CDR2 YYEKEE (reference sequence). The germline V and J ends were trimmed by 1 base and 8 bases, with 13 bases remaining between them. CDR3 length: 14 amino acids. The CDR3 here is CASSLLGLGDEQFF. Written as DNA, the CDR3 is TGTGCCAGCAGCTTGCTAGGGTTGGGGGATGAGCAGTTCTTC.

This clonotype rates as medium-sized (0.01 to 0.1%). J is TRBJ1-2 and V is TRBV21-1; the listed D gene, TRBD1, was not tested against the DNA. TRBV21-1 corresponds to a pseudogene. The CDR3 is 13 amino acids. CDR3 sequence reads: CASPPGGTGGYTF. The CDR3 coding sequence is TGTGCCAGCCCGCCCGGCGGGACGGGTGGCTACACCTTC.

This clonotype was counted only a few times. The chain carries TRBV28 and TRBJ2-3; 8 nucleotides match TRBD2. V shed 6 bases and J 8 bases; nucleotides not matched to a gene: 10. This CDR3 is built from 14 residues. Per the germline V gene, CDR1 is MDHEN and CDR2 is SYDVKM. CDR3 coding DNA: TGTGCCAGCAGGTTAGCGGGGCTACATGTTACGCAGTATTTT. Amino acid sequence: CASRLAGLHVTQYF. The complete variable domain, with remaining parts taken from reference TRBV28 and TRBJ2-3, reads DVKVTQSSRYLVKRTGEKVFLECVQDMDHENMFWYRQDPGLGLRLIYFSYDVKMKEKGDIPEGYSVSREKKERFSLILESASTNQTSMYLCASRLAGLHVTQYFGPGTRLTVL.

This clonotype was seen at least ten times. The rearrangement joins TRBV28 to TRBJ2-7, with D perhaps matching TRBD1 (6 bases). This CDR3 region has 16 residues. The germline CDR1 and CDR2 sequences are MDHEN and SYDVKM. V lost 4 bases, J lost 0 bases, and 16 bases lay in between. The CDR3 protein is CASSSVTGGASYEQYV. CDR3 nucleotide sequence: TGTGCCAGCAGTTCCGTGACAGGCGGTGCCTCCTACGAGCAGTACGTC.

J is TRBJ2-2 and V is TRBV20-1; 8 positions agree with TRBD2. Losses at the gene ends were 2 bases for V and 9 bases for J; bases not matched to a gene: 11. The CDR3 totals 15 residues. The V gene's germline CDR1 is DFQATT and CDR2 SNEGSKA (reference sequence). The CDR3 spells CSARQAGGLNRELFF. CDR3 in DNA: TGCAGTGCTAGACAGGCGGGGGGCCTAAACAGGGAGCTGTTTTTT.

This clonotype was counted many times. The CDR3 DNA reads as TGCGCCAGCAGCCAAGGACAGGGAGGGACAGATACGCAGTATTTT. Translation gives CASSQGQGGTDTQYF. The chain combines TRBV4-1 with TRBJ2-3; possibly TRBD1 or TRBD2 for D (7 bases each). Germline V gene sequence: CDR1 MGHRA, CDR2 YSYEKL. With 1 base removed from V and 3 bases from J, the gap between germline ends came to 11 bases. The CDR3 totals 15 residues.

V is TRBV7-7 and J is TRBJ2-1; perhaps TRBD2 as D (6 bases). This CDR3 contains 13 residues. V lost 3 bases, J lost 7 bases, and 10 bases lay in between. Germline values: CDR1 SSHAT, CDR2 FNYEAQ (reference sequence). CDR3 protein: CASSLGLRNEQFF. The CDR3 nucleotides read TGTGCCAGCAGCTTGGGACTTAGGAATGAGCAGTTCTTC.

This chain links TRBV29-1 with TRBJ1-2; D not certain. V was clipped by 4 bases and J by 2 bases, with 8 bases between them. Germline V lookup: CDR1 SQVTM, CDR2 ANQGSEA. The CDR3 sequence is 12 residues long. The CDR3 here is CSVVSLNYGYTF. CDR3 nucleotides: TGCAGCGTTGTTTCCCTGAACTATGGCTACACCTTC.

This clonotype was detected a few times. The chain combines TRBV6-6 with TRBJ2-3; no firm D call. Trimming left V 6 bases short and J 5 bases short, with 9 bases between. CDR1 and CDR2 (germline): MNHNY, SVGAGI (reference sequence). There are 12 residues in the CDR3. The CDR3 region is CASSSHGDTQYF. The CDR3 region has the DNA TGTGCCAGCAGCTCACATGGAGATACGCAGTATTTT.

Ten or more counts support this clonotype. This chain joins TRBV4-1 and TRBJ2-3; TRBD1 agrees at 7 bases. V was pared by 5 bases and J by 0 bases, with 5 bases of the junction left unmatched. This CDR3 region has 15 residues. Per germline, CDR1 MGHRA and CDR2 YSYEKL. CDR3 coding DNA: TGCGCCAGCAGCATGTACAGGGGTAGCACAGATACGCAGTATTTT. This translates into CASSMYRGSTDTQYF.

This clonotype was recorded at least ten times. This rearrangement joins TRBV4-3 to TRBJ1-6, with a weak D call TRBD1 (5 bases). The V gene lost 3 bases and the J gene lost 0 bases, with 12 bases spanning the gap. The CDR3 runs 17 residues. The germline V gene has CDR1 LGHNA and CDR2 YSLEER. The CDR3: CASSQSPGSSYNSPLHF. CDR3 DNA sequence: TGCGCCAGCAGCCAGTCCCCAGGGAGCTCCTATAATTCACCCCTCCACTTT.

The chain's CDR3 is CASSHGGEQFF. CDR3 bases: TGTGCCAGCAGCCATGGGGGTGAGCAGTTCTTC. V usage is TRBV7-8 and J usage is TRBJ2-1, with D perhaps given as TRBD1 or TRBD2 (5 bases each). The CDR3 is made up of 11 amino acids. Germline V gene lookup returns CDR1 SGHVS and CDR2 FQNEAQ. Trimming took 5 bases from V and 9 from J, leaving 8 bases between them. The variable domain in full, with the rest retrieved from reference TRBV7-8 and TRBJ2-1, is GAGVSQSPRYKVAKRGQDVALRCDPISGHVSLFWYQQALGQGPEFLTYFQNEAQLDKSGLPSDRFFAERPEGSVSTLKIQRTQQEDSAVYLCASSHGGEQFFGPGTRLTVL.

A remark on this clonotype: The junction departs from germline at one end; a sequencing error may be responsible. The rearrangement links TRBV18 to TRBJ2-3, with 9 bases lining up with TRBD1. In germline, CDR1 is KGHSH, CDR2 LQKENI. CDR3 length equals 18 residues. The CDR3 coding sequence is TGTGCCAGCCCACCCGTCCCGGGACAGGGAACTAGCACAGATACGCAGTATTTT. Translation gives CASPPVPGQGTSTDTQYF.

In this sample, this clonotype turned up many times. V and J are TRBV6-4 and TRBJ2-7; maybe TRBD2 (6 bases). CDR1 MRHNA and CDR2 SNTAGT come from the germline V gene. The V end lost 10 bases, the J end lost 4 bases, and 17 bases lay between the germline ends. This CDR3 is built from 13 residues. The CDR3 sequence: CAKPRIGSYEQYV. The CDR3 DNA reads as TGTGCCAAACCCAGGATCGGGAGTTACGAGCAGTACGTC.

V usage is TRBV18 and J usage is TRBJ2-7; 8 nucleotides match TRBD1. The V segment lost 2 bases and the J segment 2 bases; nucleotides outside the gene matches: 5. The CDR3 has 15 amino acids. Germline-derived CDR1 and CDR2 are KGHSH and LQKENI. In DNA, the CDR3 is TGTGCCAGCTCACCAGGACAGGGCCCCCCCTACGAGCAGTACTTC. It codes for CASSPGQGPPYEQYF.

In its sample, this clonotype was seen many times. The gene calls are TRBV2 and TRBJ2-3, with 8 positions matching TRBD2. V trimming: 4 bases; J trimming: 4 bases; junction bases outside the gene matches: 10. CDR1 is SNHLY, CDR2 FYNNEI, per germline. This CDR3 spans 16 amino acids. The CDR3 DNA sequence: TGTGCCAGCAGTGGTCCGGCGGGGGGTATGGCAGATACGCAGTATTTT. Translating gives CASSGPAGGMADTQYF.

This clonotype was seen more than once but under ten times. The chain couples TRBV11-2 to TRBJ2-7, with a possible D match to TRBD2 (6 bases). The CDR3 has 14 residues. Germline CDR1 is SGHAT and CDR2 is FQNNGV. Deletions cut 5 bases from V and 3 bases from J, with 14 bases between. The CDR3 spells CASSPSPGSYEQYV. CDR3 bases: TGTGCCAGCAGCCCCTCCCCCGGGAGCTACGAGCAGTACGTC.

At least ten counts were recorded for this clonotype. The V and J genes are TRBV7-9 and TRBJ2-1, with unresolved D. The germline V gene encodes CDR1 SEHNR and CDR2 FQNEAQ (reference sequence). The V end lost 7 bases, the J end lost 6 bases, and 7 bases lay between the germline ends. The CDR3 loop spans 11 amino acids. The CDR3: CASTEFNEQFF. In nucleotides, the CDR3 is TGTGCCAGCACCGAATTCAATGAGCAGTTCTTC.

The CDR3 region is CASSLSAYTEAFF. The CDR3 nucleotides are TGTGCCAGCAGTTTATCAGCTTACACTGAAGCTTTCTTT. The V gene is TRBV12-3 or TRBV12-4, the J gene TRBJ1-1; no clear D gene. CDR3 length: 13 amino acids. The V and J ends lost 2 bases and 3 bases respectively, with 7 bases between them.

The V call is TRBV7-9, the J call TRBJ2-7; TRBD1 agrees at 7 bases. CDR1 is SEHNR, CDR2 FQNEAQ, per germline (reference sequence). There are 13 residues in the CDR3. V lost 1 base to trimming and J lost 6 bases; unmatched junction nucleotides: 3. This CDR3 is CASSLGDSLEQYV. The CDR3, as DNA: TGTGCCAGCAGCTTAGGGGACAGTCTCGAGCAGTACGTC.

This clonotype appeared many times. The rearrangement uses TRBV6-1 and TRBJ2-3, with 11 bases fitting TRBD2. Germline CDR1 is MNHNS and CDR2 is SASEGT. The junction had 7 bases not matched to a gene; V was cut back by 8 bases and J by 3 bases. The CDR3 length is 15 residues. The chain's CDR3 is CASGLAGSGTDTQYF. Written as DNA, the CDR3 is TGTGCCAGCGGACTAGCGGGCTCTGGGACAGATACGCAGTATTTT.

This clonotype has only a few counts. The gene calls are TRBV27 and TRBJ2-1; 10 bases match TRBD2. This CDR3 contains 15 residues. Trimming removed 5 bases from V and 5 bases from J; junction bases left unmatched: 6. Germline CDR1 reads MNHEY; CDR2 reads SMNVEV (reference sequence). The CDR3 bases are TGTGCCAGCAGTACTTTAGCGGGGGGTGACAATGAGCAGTTCTTC. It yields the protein CASSTLAGGDNEQFF.

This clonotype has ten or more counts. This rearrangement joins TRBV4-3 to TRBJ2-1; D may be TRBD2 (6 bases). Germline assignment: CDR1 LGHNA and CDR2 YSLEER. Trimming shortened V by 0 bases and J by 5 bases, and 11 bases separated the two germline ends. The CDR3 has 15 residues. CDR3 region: CASSQDRLANNEQFF. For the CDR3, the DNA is TGCGCCAGCAGCCAAGATCGGCTAGCGAACAATGAGCAGTTCTTC.